This is a list of T cell receptor beta chains from one sample in a study of cytomegalovirus exposure and HLA in healthy donors. Assay: immunoSEQ multiplex PCR; the TCRdb copy retains only in-frame clones and omits some. The sample contains about 210,000 clones, 65% to 90% of which appear only once. Sequencing was done on a sample of PBMCs. The receptors stem from a woman younger than 45 in good health and CMV-seronegative. The CDR3 runs from the conserved cysteine through the conserved F or W. The D gene is left open where the match is weak. Only some rows state a clone size, as once, few, many or a class for expanded clones.

J | size | D | length | V | CDR3 | DNA
TRBJ2-7 | - | - | 11 | TRBV12-2 | CASRFRYEQYF | TGTGCAAGTCGCTTCAGATACGAGCAGTACTTC
TRBJ2-2 | - | TRBD2 | 16 | TRBV19 | CASSTAGGLNTGELFF | TGTGCCAGTAGTACCGCGGGGGGGCTGAACACCGGGGAGCTGTTTTTT
TRBJ2-7 | - | - | 16 | TRBV4-2 | CASSQDSTGPSYEQYF | TGTGCCAGCAGCCAAGATAGTACAGGGCCCTCCTACGAGCAGTACTTC
TRBJ1-1 | - | TRBD1 | 15 | TRBV6-9 | CASSFRGQENTEAFF | TGTGCCAGCAGTTTCCGCGGACAGGAGAACACTGAAGCTTTCTTT
TRBJ2-6 | - | - | 13 | TRBV7-8 | CASSLTGANVLTF | TGTGCCAGCAGCCTTACTGGGGCCAACGTCCTGACTTTC
TRBJ2-2 | - | - | 14 | TRBV25-1 | CASSEYAEGGELFF | TGTGCCAGCAGTGAATACGCGGAGGGGGGGGAGCTGTTTTTT
TRBJ1-1 | - | TRBD1 | 12 | TRBV28 | CASIFPGGKAFF | TGTGCCAGCATCTTCCCAGGGGGCAAAGCTTTCTTT
TRBJ2-7 | - | TRBD1 | 14 | TRBV2 | CASSPDRGSYEQYF | TGTGCCAGCAGTCCTGACAGGGGCAGCTACGAGCAGTACTTC
TRBJ2-1 | - | TRBD1 | 13 | TRBV7-7 | CASSPGTENEQFF | TGTGCTAGCAGCCCTGGGACAGAGAATGAGCAGTTCTTC
TRBJ1-2 | once | - | 12 | TRBV6-6 | CAHGGGDYGYTF | TGTGCCCATGGGGGCGGCGACTATGGCTACACCTTC